The present TCR beta chain was sequenced within a study of blood T cell repertoires in COVID-19. At the level of the study: Samples taken during acute and convalescent COVID-19 were collected in the United States, Italy and Spain.

The V gene's germline CDR1 is KGHSH and CDR2 LQKENI. V lost 7 bases and J 0 bases, leaving 9 bases between the germline ends. The CDR3 totals 13 residues. Authors' data handling: Amplification from reference gene primers served as the basis for estimated nucleated cell counts. Sequencing used immunoSEQ multiplex PCR; TCRdb keeps in-frame clones, though not all of them. V, J and clone size derive from that table, while D and trimming were established from the DNA sequence. Here the sample spans 150,000 to 200,000 clones, roughly 80% being singletons. Everyone who took part was roughly 18 to 89 years old, and they came from 24 US areas. Participant-reported clinical history was the basis for cohort assignment.

The receptor was derived from a middle-aged man who had recovered from COVID-19. The chain is built from TRBV18 and TRBJ1-1; D unresolved. The sequencing input was PBMCs or T cells enriched from blood (not recorded which). The CDR3 DNA sequence: TGTGCCAGCTTACTACAAATGAACACTGAAGCTTTCTTT. It specifies CASLLQMNTEAFF.